A few counts support the clone carrying this TCR beta chain. Unique molecular identifiers were used to barcode this TCRbeta library. TCRdb reprocessed the PCR reads with MiXCR, giving one entry per CDR3 protein. The sample lists approximately 980,000 distinct CDR3 sequences; about 31% were seen once. The data originate from a study of T-cell reconstitution after alpha-beta-depleted transplantation in children. Trimming took off 5 bases at V and 8 bases at J, with 14 bases between the two ends. This CDR3 has 13 residues. Germline V gives CDR1 SGHRS, CDR2 YFSETQ. This sample comprised PBMCs, mostly from graft donor cells, obtained 360 days after TCRalphabeta/CD19-depleted stem cell transplant. This clonotype originated in a boy in the first two years of life who had a stem cell transplant for SCID, so the T cells may come from the graft donor. The chain couples TRBV5-1 to TRBJ2-1; unclear D gene. CDR3 residues: CASRAPEVYEQFF. The CDR3 nucleotides are TGCGCCAGCAGAGCTCCAGAGGTCTATGAGCAGTTCTTC.